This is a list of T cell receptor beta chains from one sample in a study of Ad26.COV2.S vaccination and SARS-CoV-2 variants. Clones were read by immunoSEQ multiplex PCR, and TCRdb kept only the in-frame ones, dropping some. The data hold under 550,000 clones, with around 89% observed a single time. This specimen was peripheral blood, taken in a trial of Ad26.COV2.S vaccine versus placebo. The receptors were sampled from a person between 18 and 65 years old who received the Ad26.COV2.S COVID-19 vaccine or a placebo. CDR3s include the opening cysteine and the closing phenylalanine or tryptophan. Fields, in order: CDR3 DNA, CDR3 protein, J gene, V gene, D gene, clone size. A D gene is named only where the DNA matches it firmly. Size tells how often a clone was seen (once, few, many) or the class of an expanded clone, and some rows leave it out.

CDR3nt: TGTGCCAGCAGCCAAGAGCTAGCGGGGGGGCTGGATACGCAGTATTTT; CDR3aa: CASSQELAGGLDTQYF; j_gene: TRBJ2-3; v_gene: TRBV4-2; d_gene: TRBD2; abundance: NA
CDR3nt: TGTGCCAGCAGCCAAGGCAGGTGGCAGTTCTTC; CDR3aa: CASSQGRWQFF; j_gene: TRBJ2-1; v_gene: TRBV3-1/TRBV3-2; d_gene: NA; abundance: NA
CDR3nt: TGCGCCAGCAGCTTGGAAACTTACCAAGAGACCCAGTACTTC; CDR3aa: CASSLETYQETQYF; j_gene: TRBJ2-5; v_gene: TRBV5-1; d_gene: NA; abundance: NA
CDR3nt: TGTGCCAGCTCACCGGTCGCCGGTTATAATGAAAAACTGTTTTTT; CDR3aa: CASSPVAGYNEKLFF; j_gene: TRBJ1-4; v_gene: TRBV18; d_gene: NA; abundance: NA
CDR3nt: TGCGCCAGCAGCCAAGATCTAGGGGACAGCTACGAGCAGTACTTC; CDR3aa: CASSQDLGDSYEQYF; j_gene: TRBJ2-7; v_gene: TRBV4-1; d_gene: TRBD1; abundance: NA
CDR3nt: TGTGCCAGCAGCTTAACGGGACAGACCAACTATGGCTACACCTTC; CDR3aa: CASSLTGQTNYGYTF; j_gene: TRBJ1-2; v_gene: TRBV7-3; d_gene: TRBD1; abundance: NA
CDR3nt: TGTGCCAGCAGTGAGGGGGCAGGTAATGAAAAACTGTTTTTT; CDR3aa: CASSEGAGNEKLFF; j_gene: TRBJ1-4; v_gene: TRBV2; d_gene: NA; abundance: NA
CDR3nt: TGTGCCAGCAGCTTAGTTCCCAGGCGCGGGGAGCAGTACTTC; CDR3aa: CASSLVPRRGEQYF; j_gene: TRBJ2-7; v_gene: TRBV11-2; d_gene: NA; abundance: NA
CDR3nt: TGTGCCAGCAGCCCTCCGACAGGGCGCGAGCAGTACTTC; CDR3aa: CASSPPTGREQYF; j_gene: TRBJ2-7; v_gene: TRBV7-9; d_gene: TRBD1; abundance: NA
CDR3nt: TGTGCCAGCAGTAAAGAGGGGGTCTCTGAAGCTTTCTTT; CDR3aa: CASSKEGVSEAFF; j_gene: TRBJ1-1; v_gene: TRBV6-4; d_gene: NA; abundance: NA
CDR3nt: TGCGCCAGCAGCTTGACTAGCGGGGAGACCCAGTACTTC; CDR3aa: CASSLTSGETQYF; j_gene: TRBJ2-5; v_gene: TRBV4-1; d_gene: TRBD2; abundance: NA
CDR3nt: TGTGCCAGCAGCAAAGGGGCCACAGATACGCAGTATTTT; CDR3aa: CASSKGATDTQYF; j_gene: TRBJ2-3; v_gene: TRBV7-9; d_gene: NA; abundance: few
CDR3nt: TGTGCCAGCTCACCCCGGGACCAGGCCCTCTACGAGCAGTACTTC; CDR3aa: CASSPRDQALYEQYF; j_gene: TRBJ2-7; v_gene: TRBV18; d_gene: NA; abundance: NA
CDR3nt: TGCAGTGCTAGTAGGGAGTATGGCTACACCTTC; CDR3aa: CSASREYGYTF; j_gene: TRBJ1-2; v_gene: TRBV20-1; d_gene: NA; abundance: once
CDR3nt: TGTGCCAGTAGTGTAGAAGGAGGCAGCCGAAATTCACCCCTCCACTTT; CDR3aa: CASSVEGGSRNSPLHF; j_gene: TRBJ1-6; v_gene: TRBV19; d_gene: NA; abundance: few
CDR3nt: TGTGCCAGCAGCTTAACCCAGGGGGACACCATATATTTT; CDR3aa: CASSLTQGDTIYF; j_gene: TRBJ1-3; v_gene: TRBV7-9; d_gene: TRBD1; abundance: few
CDR3nt: TGTGCCATCAGTGAGTCGAGGCAGCCAAGTAATGAAAAACTGTTTTTT; CDR3aa: CAISESRQPSNEKLFF; j_gene: TRBJ1-4; v_gene: TRBV10-3; d_gene: NA; abundance: once